The text below deals with one T cell receptor beta chain. This CDR3 spans 13 amino acids. Trimming took 4 bases from V and 14 from J, leaving 17 bases between them. Germline V gives CDR1 SGHTA, CDR2 FQGNSA. The sample belongs to a study of T cells after yellow fever vaccination. TCRdb used MiXCR to reprocess the 5' RACE reads, holding one entry per CDR3 protein. Here the sample spans hundreds of thousands of distinct CDR3 sequences, about 12% being singletons. V and J are TRBV7-2 and TRBJ1-4; weak D call: TRBD1 (5 bases). The clonotype originates from a man younger than 40 who received the YFV17D yellow fever vaccine. The sequencing here drew on PBMCs, taken on the day of the yellow fever booster vaccination. The CDR3 nucleotides are TGTGCCAGCAGCTCGGATATTGGGGCGAAGCTGTTTTTT. It codes for CASSSDIGAKLFF.